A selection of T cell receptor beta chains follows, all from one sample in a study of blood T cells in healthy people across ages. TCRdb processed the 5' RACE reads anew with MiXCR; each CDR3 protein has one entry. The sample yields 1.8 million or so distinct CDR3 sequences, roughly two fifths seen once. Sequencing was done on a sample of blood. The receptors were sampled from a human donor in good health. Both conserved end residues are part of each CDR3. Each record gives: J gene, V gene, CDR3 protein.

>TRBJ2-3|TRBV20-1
CSAIGLAGGRGSGTDTQYF
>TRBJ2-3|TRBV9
CASSGQSDTQYF
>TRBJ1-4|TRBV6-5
CASRTERRRANEKLFF
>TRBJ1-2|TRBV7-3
CASSLPGGNGYTF
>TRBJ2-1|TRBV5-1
CASSSPLTTSGDYNEQFF
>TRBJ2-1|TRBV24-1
CAISDYGIFSYNEQFF
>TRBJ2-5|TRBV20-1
CSARDGGKETQYF
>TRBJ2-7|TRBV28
CASKDNSYEQYF
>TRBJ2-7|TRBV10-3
CAISDDGSYEQYF
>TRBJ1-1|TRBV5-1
CASNRGTTNTEAFF
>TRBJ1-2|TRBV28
CASSDDLYTF
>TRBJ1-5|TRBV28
CASSRRGQGDQPQHF
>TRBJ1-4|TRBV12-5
CASGLAKQGEGEKLFF
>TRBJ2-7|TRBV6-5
CASGQNYEQYF
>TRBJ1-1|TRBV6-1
CASSGKTGGKTEAFF
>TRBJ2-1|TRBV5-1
CASSLRAVGYNEQFF
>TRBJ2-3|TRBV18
CASSPDRVGTGLTDTQYF
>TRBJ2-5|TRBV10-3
CAISEGDRGDETQYF
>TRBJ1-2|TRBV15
CATSRDMFRGWLGGYTF
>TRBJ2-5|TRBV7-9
CASSPGVEIQYF
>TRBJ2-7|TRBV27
CASSMQRSSYEQYF
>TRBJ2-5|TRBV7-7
CASSRPGLQETQYF
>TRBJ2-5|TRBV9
CASTSGGGQETQYF
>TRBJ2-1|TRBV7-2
CVSQGQGSTSSYNEQCF
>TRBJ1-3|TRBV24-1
CATSAVDLLNLILGNTIYF
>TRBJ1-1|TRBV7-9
CASSNPGQGGTEAFF
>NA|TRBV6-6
CASRKGGEETQYF
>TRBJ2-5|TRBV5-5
CASSMLNEETQYF
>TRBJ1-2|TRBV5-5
CASSSRTDSYGNTF
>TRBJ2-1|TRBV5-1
CASSLAWLATYNEQFF
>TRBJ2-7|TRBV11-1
CASSLWMTGDEQYF
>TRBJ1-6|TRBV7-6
CASSLGQKQSPLHF
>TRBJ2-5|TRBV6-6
CASLAGGWETQYF
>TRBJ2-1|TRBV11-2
CASSQGLAVNEQFF
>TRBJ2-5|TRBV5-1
CASSPRHSSRGETQYF
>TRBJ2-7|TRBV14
CASGMGGAPYEQYF
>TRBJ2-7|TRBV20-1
CSAGDLLTCEQYF
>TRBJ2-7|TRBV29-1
CSVERLRTEGNEQYF
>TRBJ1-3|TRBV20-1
CSASPRSVVDGNTIYF
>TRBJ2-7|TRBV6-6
CASSSHQNEQYF
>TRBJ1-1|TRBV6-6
CASSYIYGGAKNTEAFF
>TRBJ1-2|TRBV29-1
CSLTRQGPYYGYTF
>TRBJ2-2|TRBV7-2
CASSFSAGVIGELFF
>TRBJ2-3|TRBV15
CATSRGLATDTQYF
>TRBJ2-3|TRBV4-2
CASSQDRRFAPSRDTQYF